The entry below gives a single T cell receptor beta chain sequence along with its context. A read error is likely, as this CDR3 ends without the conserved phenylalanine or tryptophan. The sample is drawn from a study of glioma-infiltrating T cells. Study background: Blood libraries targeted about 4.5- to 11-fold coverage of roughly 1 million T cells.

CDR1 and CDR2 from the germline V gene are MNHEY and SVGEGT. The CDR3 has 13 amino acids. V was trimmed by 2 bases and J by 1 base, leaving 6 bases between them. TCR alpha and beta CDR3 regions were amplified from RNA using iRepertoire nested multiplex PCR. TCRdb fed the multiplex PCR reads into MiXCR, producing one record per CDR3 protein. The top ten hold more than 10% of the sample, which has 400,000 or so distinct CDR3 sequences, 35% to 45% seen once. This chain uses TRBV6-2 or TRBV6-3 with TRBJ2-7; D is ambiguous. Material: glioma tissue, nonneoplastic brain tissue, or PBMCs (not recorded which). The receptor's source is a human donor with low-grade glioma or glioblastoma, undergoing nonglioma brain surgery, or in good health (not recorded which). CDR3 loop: CASSYDRSYEQYL. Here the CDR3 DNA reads TGTGCCAGCAGTTACGACCGGTCCTACGAGCAGTACCTC.